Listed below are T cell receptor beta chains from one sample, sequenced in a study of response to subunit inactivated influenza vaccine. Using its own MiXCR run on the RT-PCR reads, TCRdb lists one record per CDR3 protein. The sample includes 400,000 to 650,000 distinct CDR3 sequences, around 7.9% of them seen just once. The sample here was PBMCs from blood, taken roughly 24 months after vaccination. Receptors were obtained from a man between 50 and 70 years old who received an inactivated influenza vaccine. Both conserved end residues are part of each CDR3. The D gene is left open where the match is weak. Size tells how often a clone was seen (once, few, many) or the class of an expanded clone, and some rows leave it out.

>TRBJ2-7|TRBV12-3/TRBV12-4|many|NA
TGTGCCAGCAGTTTATCAATCCACGAGCAGTACTTC
CASSLSIHEQYF
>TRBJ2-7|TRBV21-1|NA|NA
TGTGCCAGCAGCAAAGCTTCAGGGGACTCCTACGAGCAGTACTTC
CASSKASGDSYEQYF
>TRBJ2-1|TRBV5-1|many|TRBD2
TGCGCCAGCAGCCCGGGAGGGACATTTAACAATGAGCAGTTCTTC
CASSPGGTFNNEQFF
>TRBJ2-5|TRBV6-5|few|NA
TGTGCCAGCAGTTACGGCAGGGGAGAGACCCAGTACTTC
CASSYGRGETQYF
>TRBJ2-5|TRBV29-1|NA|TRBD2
TGCAGCGGGGGGCCGGGGGGGGAGACCCAGTACTTC
CSGGPGGETQYF
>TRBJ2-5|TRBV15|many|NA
TGTGCCACCAGCAAGCGCAACGAGGCGGAGACCCAGTACTTC
CATSKRNEAETQYF
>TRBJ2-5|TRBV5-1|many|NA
TGCGCCAGCAGCTTGGTGGTCGGGAGTGGAGAGACCCAGTACTTC
CASSLVVGSGETQYF
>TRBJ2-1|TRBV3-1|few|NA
TGTGCCAGCACCGGGACCACGGTGCAGTTCTTC
CASTGTTVQFF
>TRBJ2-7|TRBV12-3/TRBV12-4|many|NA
TGTGCCAGCAGTTTAGGCGGGGGCGCCTCCTACGAGCAGTACTTC
CASSLGGGASYEQYF
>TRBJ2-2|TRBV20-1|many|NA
TGCAGTGCCTGGGTCCAGGACACCGGGGAGCTGTTTTTT
CSAWVQDTGELFF
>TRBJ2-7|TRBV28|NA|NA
TGTGCCAGCAGTCCCCCTGGGAAGGGCTCCTACGAGCAGTACTTC
CASSPPGKGSYEQYF
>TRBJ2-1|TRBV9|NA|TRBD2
TGTGCCAACAGCGGTAGCGGGTCTCCTAGGAATGAGCAGTTCTTC
CANSGSGSPRNEQFF
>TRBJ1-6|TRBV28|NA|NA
TGTGCCAGCAGTATCGGGCTGGCCGGATCACCCCTCCACTTT
CASSIGLAGSPLHF
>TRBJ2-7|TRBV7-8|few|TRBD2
TGTGCCAGCAGCTTCCTAGCGGACTCTACCTACGAGCAGTACTTC
CASSFLADSTYEQYF
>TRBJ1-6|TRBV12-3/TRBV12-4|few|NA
TGTGCCAGCAGCCGGGGGTTTGGGGATAATTCACCCCTCCACTTT
CASSRGFGDNSPLHF
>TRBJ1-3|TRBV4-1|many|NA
TGCGCCAGCAGCCAAGATCAGAGCTCTGGAAACACCATATATTTT
CASSQDQSSGNTIYF
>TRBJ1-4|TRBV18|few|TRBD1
TGTGCCAGCTCACCACCTGGACAGGCTAATGAAAAACTGTTTTTT
CASSPPGQANEKLFF
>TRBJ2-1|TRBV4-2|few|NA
TGTGCCAGCAGCCAAGATGGGACCCGAACCAATGAGCAGTTCTTC
CASSQDGTRTNEQFF
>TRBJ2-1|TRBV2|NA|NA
TGTGCCAGCACTAGAGGGAGTTATGAGCAGTTCTTC
CASTRGSYEQFF
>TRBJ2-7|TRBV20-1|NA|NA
TGCAGTGCTAGAGTTTCGGACAAACCCCACTTC
CSARVSDKPHF
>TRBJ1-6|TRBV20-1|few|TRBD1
TGCAGTGCTAGAGGTGACAGGGTAGTTTCACCCCTCCACTTT
CSARGDRVVSPLHF
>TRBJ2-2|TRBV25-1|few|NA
TGTGCCAGCAGTGAAACAGGGCACGGGGAGCTGTTTTTT
CASSETGHGELFF
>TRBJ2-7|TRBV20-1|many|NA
TGCAGTGCCGAGGGACCAAATAGCTACGAGCAGTACTTC
CSAEGPNSYEQYF
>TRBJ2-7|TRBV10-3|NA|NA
TGTGCCATCAGTAACAGGGAGGGTGCGGGGGAGCAGTACTTC
CAISNREGAGEQYF
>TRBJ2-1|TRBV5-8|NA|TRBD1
TGTGCCAGCAGAACCCAGGGACAGCAAAATGAGCAGTTCTTC
CASRTQGQQNEQFF
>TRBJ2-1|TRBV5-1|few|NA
TGCGCCAGCAGTTTCGGGCGGGGGACATACAATGAGCAGTTCTTC
CASSFGRGTYNEQFF
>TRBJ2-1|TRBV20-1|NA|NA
TGCAGTGCCACCGGGAGTAGCTCCTACAATGAGCAGTTCTTC
CSATGSSSYNEQFF
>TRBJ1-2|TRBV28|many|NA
TGTGCCAGCAGTCCCTTGGGGACATACTATGGCTACACCTTC
CASSPLGTYYGYTF
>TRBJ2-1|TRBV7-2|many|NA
TGTGCCAGCAGCTTGGACAGAGCCTTCCATGAGCAGTCCTTC
CASSLDRAFHEQSF
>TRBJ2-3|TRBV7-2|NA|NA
TGTGCCAGCAGCTTAGTTCACAAAGATACGCAGTATTTT
CASSLVHKDTQYF
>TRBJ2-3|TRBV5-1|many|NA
TGCGCCAGCAGCACCCGGGGGCGCACAGATACGCAGTATTTT
CASSTRGRTDTQYF
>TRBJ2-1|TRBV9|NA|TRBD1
TGTGCCAGCAGCGGAAGGACAGGGGAGAACAATGAGCAGTTCTTC
CASSGRTGENNEQFF
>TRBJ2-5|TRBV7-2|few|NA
TGTGCCAGCAGCTGGACGGCCCCGGGAGCAGGGACCCAGTACTTC
CASSWTAPGAGTQYF
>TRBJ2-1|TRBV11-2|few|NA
TGTGCCAGCAGCCTCACCGTCGCGGGAAGCTCCTACAATGAGCAGTTCTTC
CASSLTVAGSSYNEQFF
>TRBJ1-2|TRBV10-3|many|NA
TGTGCCATCAGTGAGTCTACGACATTTAACTATGGCTACACCTTC
CAISESTTFNYGYTF
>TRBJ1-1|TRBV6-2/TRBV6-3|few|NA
TGTGCCAGCACCAACGGGGGTTACACTGAAGCTTTCTTT
CASTNGGYTEAFF
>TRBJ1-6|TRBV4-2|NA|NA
TGTGCCAGCAGCCAAGATCTGGTGGCAGGGGACGGGGCCACCCTCCACTTT
CASSQDLVAGDGATLHF
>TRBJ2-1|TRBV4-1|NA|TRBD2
TGCCCCAGCAGCCAACCCGCCCTGCGGGGGGACCTCATAGAGCAGTTCTTC
CPSSQPALRGDLIEQFF
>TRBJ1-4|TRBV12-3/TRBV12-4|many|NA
TGTGCCAGCAGTTTTCGTCAAGTCGAAAAACTGTTTTTT
CASSFRQVEKLFF
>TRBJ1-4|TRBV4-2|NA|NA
TGTGCCAGCAGCCAAGGGGGAGGACGGAATGAAAAACTGTTTTTT
CASSQGGGRNEKLFF